The 17 T cell receptor beta chains below come from one sample, sequenced in a study of graft-versus-host responses after intestinal transplantation. Their antigens are not known. Libraries were prepared by immunoSEQ multiplex PCR; TCRdb keeps only in-frame clonotypes and omits some of them. The sample holds tens of thousands of clones, over 80% seen once. The sample in question was unstimulated CD8+ T cells sorted from spleen or lymph node cells, obtained before intestinal transplant. The receptor set was obtained from a human donor who received an intestinal transplant.

The CDR3 bases are TGTGCCAGCAGCTTAGAGGGACAGCTCCCCGTGCGAGGCTACACCTTC. Translation: CASSLEGQLPVRGYTF. The chain carries TRBV7-8 and TRBJ1-2; 7 nucleotides agree with TRBD1. CDR3 length equals 16 residues. Germline CDR1 and CDR2: SGHVS and FQNEAQ. With V trimmed by 1 base and J by 8 bases, 13 bases remained unmatched.

The chain has TRBV19 and TRBJ1-5; 8 nucleotides line up with TRBD1. Per the germline V gene, CDR1 is LNHDA and CDR2 is SQIVND (reference sequence). The CDR3 covers 12 residues. The trim removed 7 bases at V and 5 bases at J, leaving 1 base unmatched. CDR3 residues: CASTTGDQPQHF. In DNA, the CDR3 is TGTGCCAGTACGACAGGGGATCAGCCCCAGCATTTT.

The chain uses TRBV9 and TRBJ2-5; TRBD2 matches 9 bases. This CDR3 has 14 amino acids. Looked up from germline, CDR1 is SGDLS and CDR2 is YYNGEE. With 7 bases clipped from V and 2 bases from J, the junction kept 6 bases outside the gene matches. CDR3 DNA sequence: TGTGCCAGCGGCGGGGGGGGTCAGCAAGAGACCCAGTACTTC. As protein: CASGGGGQQETQYF.

This clone was observed once. The chain carries TRBV14 and TRBJ2-1; perhaps TRBD2 as D (6 bases). From germline, CDR1 is SGHDN and CDR2 FVKESK. The CDR3 contains 16 residues. The V end was cut by 1 base, the J end by 4 bases, with 14 bases between. The CDR3 spells CASSQVGLAVYNEQFF. CDR3 nucleotide sequence: TGTGCCAGCAGCCAAGTCGGTTTAGCGGTATACAATGAGCAGTTCTTC.

This clone was recorded a few times. The chain is built from TRBV10-2 and TRBJ1-6, with 8 bases lining up with TRBD1. Per germline, CDR1 WSHSY and CDR2 SAAADI. V trimming: 3 bases; J trimming: 6 bases; junction bases outside the gene matches: 13. This CDR3 comprises 18 residues. The CDR3 bases are TGCGCCAGCAGTGATGGGACAGGTCACCCAGGAGGTAATTCACCCCTCCACTTT. This translates into CASSDGTGHPGGNSPLHF.

Only one count was recorded for this clone. The chain uses TRBV18 and TRBJ1-6, with D possibly matching TRBD1 (5 bases). The germline gives CDR1 KGHSH, CDR2 LQKENI. V was trimmed by 3 bases and J by 14 bases, leaving 20 bases between them. The CDR3 is made up of 15 amino acids. The CDR3 bases are TGTGCCAGCTCACCTTTCAGGGCAGCCGATAGGGCCCTCCACTTT. As protein: CASSPFRAADRALHF.

CDR3 region: CASSTIADTSTDTQYF. CDR3 DNA: TGTGCCAGCAGCACGATAGCGGATACTAGCACAGATACGCAGTATTTT. The chain is built from TRBV7-9 and TRBJ2-3; D perhaps matches TRBD2 (6 bases). The CDR3 contains 16 residues. The V gene's germline CDR1 is SEHNR and CDR2 FQNEAQ (reference sequence). V lost 5 bases and J 0 bases, leaving 15 bases between the germline ends.

The chain carries TRBV7-2 and TRBJ2-7; D remains ambiguous. The V gene's germline CDR1 is SGHTA and CDR2 FQGNSA. V was pared by 1 base and J by 3 bases, with 13 bases between. CDR3 length: 15 amino acids. The CDR3 DNA sequence: TGTGCCAGCAGCTTAGATTCAGGCTACCTCTACGAGCAGTACTTC. The encoded protein is CASSLDSGYLYEQYF.

The count of this clone is one. This CDR3 reads CASRDSGTDTQYF. The CDR3, as DNA: TGTGCCAGTAGGGACTCCGGCACAGATACGCAGTATTTT. The J gene is TRBJ2-3, the V gene TRBV11-2, with a possible D match to TRBD2 (6 bases). Germline V gives CDR1 SGHAT, CDR2 FQNNGV. This CDR3 contains 13 residues. The V end lost 9 bases, the J end lost 1 base, and 11 bases lay between the germline ends. The full variable domain, rest sourced from reference TRBV11-2 and TRBJ2-3, is EAGVAQSPRYKIIEKRQSVAFWCNPISGHATLYWYQQILGQGPKLLIQFQNNGVVDDSQLPKDRFSAERLKGVDSTLKIQPAKLEDSAVYLCASRDSGTDTQYFGPGTRLTVL.

V gene TRBV18 combines with J gene TRBJ2-5; D might be TRBD1 (5 bases). Trimming shortened V by 2 bases and J by 3 bases, and 7 bases separated the two germline ends. This CDR3 comprises 13 residues. The germline CDR1 and CDR2 sequences are KGHSH and LQKENI. The CDR3 loop is CASSPDSEETQYF. In DNA form, the CDR3 reads TGTGCCAGCTCACCAGACAGCGAAGAGACCCAGTACTTC. The whole variable domain, filled in from reference TRBV18 and TRBJ2-5, reads NAGVMQNPRHLVRRRGQEARLRCSPMKGHSHVYWYRQLPEEGLKFMVYLQKENIIDESGMPKERFSAEFPKEGPSILRIQQVVRGDSAAYFCASSPDSEETQYFGPGTRLLVL.

This clone was detected only once. The rearrangement joins TRBV4-2 to TRBJ1-6; D perhaps matches TRBD1 (5 bases). The CDR3 contains 15 residues. CDR1 is LGHNA, CDR2 YNFKEQ, per germline. Trimming cost V 0 bases and J 9 bases, with 12 bases left between them. The CDR3 reads CASSQDFQGGSPLHF. The CDR3 coding sequence is TGTGCCAGCAGCCAAGATTTCCAGGGAGGTTCACCCCTCCACTTT.

This clone was seen a single time. J is TRBJ2-2 and V is TRBV19, with 7 positions matching TRBD2. The CDR3 length is 14 residues. V dropped 7 bases and J dropped 5; count of bases not matched to a gene: 7. The V gene's germline CDR1 is LNHDA and CDR2 SQIVND (reference sequence). CDR3 amino acids: CASMAGVRTGELFF. The CDR3 DNA is TGTGCCAGTATGGCGGGAGTGAGGACCGGGGAGCTGTTTTTT. The full variable domain, its missing parts supplied by reference TRBV19 and TRBJ2-2, is DGGITQSPKYLFRKEGQNVTLSCEQNLNHDAMYWYRQDPGQGLRLIYYSQIVNDFQKGDIAEGYSVSREKKESFPLTVTSAQKNPTAFYLCASMAGVRTGELFFGEGSRLTVL.

This rearrangement joins TRBV9 to TRBJ1-3; D not resolved. This CDR3 is 15 amino acids long. CDR1 and CDR2 (germline): SGDLS, YYNGEE. The V gene lost 3 bases and the J gene lost 4 bases, with 14 bases spanning the gap. The CDR3 protein is CASSGWARGGNTIYF. In nucleotides, the CDR3 is TGTGCCAGCAGCGGGTGGGCTCGGGGAGGAAACACCATATATTTT. The whole variable domain, remainder taken from reference TRBV9 and TRBJ1-3, is DSGVTQTPKHLITATGQRVTLRCSPRSGDLSVYWYQQSLDQGLQFLIQYYNGEERAKGNILERFSAQQFPDLHSELNLSSLELGDSALYFCASSGWARGGNTIYFGEGSWLTVV.

This clone was recorded only once. The chain has TRBV19 and TRBJ1-6; TRBD1 agrees at 8 bases. The junction had 8 bases not matched to a gene; V was cut back by 4 bases and J by 9 bases. This CDR3 is built from 15 residues. CDR1 and CDR2 (germline): LNHDA, SQIVND (reference sequence). The CDR3 nucleotides read TGTGCCAGTAGTAAAAATACAGGGGGACTTTCACCCCTCCACTTT. Its protein product is CASSKNTGGLSPLHF.

J is TRBJ2-1 and V is TRBV9; 9 nucleotides agree with TRBD1. The CDR3 loop spans 16 amino acids. Germline trimming cut 4 bases from V and 3 bases from J; bases unmatched to any gene: 8. The germline gives CDR1 SGDLS, CDR2 YYNGEE. Here the CDR3 reads CASSQAGTGIYNEQFF. The CDR3, as DNA: TGTGCCAGCAGCCAGGCCGGGACAGGGATCTACAATGAGCAGTTCTTC.

The chain combines TRBV5-6 with TRBJ1-1; the D is unclear. Germline loops: CDR1 SGHDT, CDR2 YYEEEE. Trimming took 1 base from V and 3 from J, leaving 7 bases between them. The CDR3 has 13 amino acids. The CDR3 DNA sequence: TGTGCCAGCAGCTTGCTGAGGGACACTGAAGCTTTCTTT. Translation gives CASSLLRDTEAFF. Looking up the rest from reference TRBV5-6 and TRBJ1-1 gives the full variable domain: DAGVTQSPTHLIKTRGQQVTLRCSPKSGHDTVSWYQQALGQGPQFIFQYYEEEERQRGNFPDRFSGHQFPNYSSELNVNALLLGDSALYLCASSLLRDTEAFFGQGTRLTVV.

The rearrangement links TRBV5-6 to TRBJ2-1; D call uncertain. CDR3 size: 15 residues. The germline gives CDR1 SGHDT, CDR2 YYEEEE. V was trimmed by 4 bases and J by 6 bases, leaving 17 bases between them. The CDR3 protein is CASSSSPVKVNEQFF. The CDR3 DNA reads TGTGCCAGCAGCAGCTCCCCGGTAAAAGTCAATGAGCAGTTCTTC.